The table lists the clone carrying this TCR beta chain with a few counts. V was clipped by 3 bases and J by 6 bases, with 15 bases between them. The CDR3 is 15 residues long. The germline CDR1 and CDR2 sequences are MGHDK and SYGVNS. The sample belongs to a study of shared clonotypes between healthy human individuals. TCRdb's table, derived via immunoSEQ multiplex PCR, lists solely in-frame clones and lacks some. The table has about 1.1 million clones, roughly 74% seen once. The gene calls are TRBV25-1 and TRBJ1-5; D not resolved. Sequencing was carried out using memory CD4+ T cells from PBMCs. Indicated subset: CD45RA-negative fraction. The TCR originated in a man aged 18 to 35 in good health. Some clones in this sample may be carry-over from other donors' samples. The CDR3 coding sequence is TGTGCCAGCAGTGACGGGGAATTCGTAGTTCAGCCCCAGCATTTT. This sequence encodes CASSDGEFVVQPQHF.